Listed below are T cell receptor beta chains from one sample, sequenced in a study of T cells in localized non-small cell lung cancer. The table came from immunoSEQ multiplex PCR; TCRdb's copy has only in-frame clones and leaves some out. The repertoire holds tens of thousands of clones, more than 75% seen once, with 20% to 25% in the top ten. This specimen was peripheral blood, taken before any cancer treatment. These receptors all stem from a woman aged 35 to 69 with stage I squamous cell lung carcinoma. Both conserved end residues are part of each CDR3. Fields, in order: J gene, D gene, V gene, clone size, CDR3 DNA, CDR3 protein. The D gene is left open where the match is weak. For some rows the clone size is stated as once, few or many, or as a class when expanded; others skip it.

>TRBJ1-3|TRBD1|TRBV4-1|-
TGCGCCAGCAGCCAGGATGGACAGGGAGGCTCTGGAAACACCATATATTTT
CASSQDGQGGSGNTIYF
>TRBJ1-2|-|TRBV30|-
TGTGCCTGGAATTTCGGCATCCCCGATTGGGTTAAGGGTGGCTACACCTTC
CAWNFGIPDWVKGGYTF
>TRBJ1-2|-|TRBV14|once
TGTGCCAGCAGCCAAGATCTCACAGGACTGGCTGGCTACACCTTC
CASSQDLTGLAGYTF
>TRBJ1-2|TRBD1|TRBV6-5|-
TGTGCCAACAGGGGGCTCGATGGCTACACCTTC
CANRGLDGYTF
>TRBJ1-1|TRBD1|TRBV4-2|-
TGTGCCAGCAGCCAAGATGCAGGGGGCCAGAACACTGAAGCTTTCTTT
CASSQDAGGQNTEAFF
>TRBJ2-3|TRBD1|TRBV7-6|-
TGTGCCAGCAGCTTAGGGGACAGAGATACGCAGTATTTT
CASSLGDRDTQYF
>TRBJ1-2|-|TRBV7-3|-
TGTGCCAGCAGCCCCAACAGGGAAGGTGGCTACACCTTC
CASSPNREGGYTF
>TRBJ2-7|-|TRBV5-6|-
TGTGCCAGCAGCTTGGACTTAGGGAACGAGCAGTACTTC
CASSLDLGNEQYF
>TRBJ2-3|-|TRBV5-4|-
TGTGCCAGCAGCTCAGGGAGTGCAACAACAGATACGCAGTATTTT
CASSSGSATTDTQYF
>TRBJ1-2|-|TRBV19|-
TGTGCCAGTAGTCCTCAGGTGGACGCATCGAGTGGCTACACCTTC
CASSPQVDASSGYTF
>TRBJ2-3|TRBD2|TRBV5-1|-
TGCGCCAGCAGGTCGGGAAAAATAGTAGCGGGGGGCCGCACAGATACGCAGTATTTT
CASRSGKIVAGGRTDTQYF
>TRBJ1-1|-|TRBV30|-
TGTGCCCAACAGGGAATGAGAAATGCAGCTTTCTTT
CAQQGMRNAAFF
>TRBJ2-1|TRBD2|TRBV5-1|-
TGCGCCAGCAGCTTGGAGCGGGGTGGTTCCCCGGGCAATGAGCAGTTCTTC
CASSLERGGSPGNEQFF
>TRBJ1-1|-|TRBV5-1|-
TGCGCCAGCAGCTTCACGACAGGACCCACTGAAGCTTTCTTT
CASSFTTGPTEAFF
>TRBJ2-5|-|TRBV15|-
TGTGCCACCAGCGCCCGGACGGGACGCGAGACCCAGTACTTC
CATSARTGRETQYF
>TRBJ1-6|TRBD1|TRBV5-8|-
TGTGCCAGAGGACAGGGGGCGAGGAATAATTCACCCCTCCACTTT
CARGQGARNNSPLHF
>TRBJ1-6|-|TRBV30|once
TGTGCCTGGAGTTTTCCGGGACGGATAAATTCACCCCTCCACTTT
CAWSFPGRINSPLHF
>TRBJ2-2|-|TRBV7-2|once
TGTGCCAGCAGCTTTCGATTGGACGGGACCGGGGAGCTGTTTTTT
CASSFRLDGTGELFF
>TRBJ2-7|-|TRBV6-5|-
TGTGCCAGCAGTTACCAAACAGGAAGGTACGAGCAGTACTTC
CASSYQTGRYEQYF
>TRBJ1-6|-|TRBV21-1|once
TGTGCCAGCAGGGTTGTTTCAGGGGGCACCGGGGGTTCACCCCTCCACTTT
CASRVVSGGTGGSPLHF
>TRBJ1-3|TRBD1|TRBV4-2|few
TGTGCCAGCAGGCAGGACAGGGGGCACGGAAACACCATATATTTT
CASRQDRGHGNTIYF
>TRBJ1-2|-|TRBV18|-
TGTGCCAGCTCACCACCACTTCAGGACTATGGCTACACCTTC
CASSPPLQDYGYTF
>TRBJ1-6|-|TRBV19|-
TGTGCCAGTAGTATAGATACTACATTAACCTGGGGACCCCTCCACTTT
CASSIDTTLTWGPLHF
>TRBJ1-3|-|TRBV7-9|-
TGTGCCAGCAGGTTTTCTGGAAACACCATATATTTT
CASRFSGNTIYF
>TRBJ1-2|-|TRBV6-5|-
TGTGCCAGCAGCCGCGCGGGCAGTAACTATGGCTACACCTTC
CASSRAGSNYGYTF
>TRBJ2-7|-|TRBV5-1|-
TGCGCCAGCAGCACGCAAGGTAGGGGCTCCTACGAGCAGTACTTC
CASSTQGRGSYEQYF
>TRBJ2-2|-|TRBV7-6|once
TGTGCCAGCAGCCCTACTTGGCGATCGAACACCGGGGAGCTGTTTTTT
CASSPTWRSNTGELFF
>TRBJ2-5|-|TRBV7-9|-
TGTGCCAGCAGCTTTTCTTGGCGGCGAGGAGAGACCCAGTACTTC
CASSFSWRRGETQYF
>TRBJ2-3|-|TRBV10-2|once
TGCGCCAGCAGTGAGGTCTTAGCAGGTAGCACAGATACGCAGTATTTT
CASSEVLAGSTDTQYF
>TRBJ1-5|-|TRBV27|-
TGTGCCAGCAGTTTATCAGGGAACTTATTTCGATCCCAGCATTTT
CASSLSGNLFRSQHF
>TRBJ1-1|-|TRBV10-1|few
TGCGCCAGCAGCCGTGGACTGACCACTGAAGCTTTCTTT
CASSRGLTTEAFF
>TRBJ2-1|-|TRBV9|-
TGTGCCAGCAGCCCCCACGGGGAGGAGCAGTTCTTC
CASSPHGEEQFF
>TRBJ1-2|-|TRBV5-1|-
TGCGCCAGCAGCTTGGATACCGGGGGACTCTATGGCTACACCTTC
CASSLDTGGLYGYTF
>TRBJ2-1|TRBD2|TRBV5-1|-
TGCGCCAGCAGCTCGCCGGGGGGGCCACACAATGAGCAGTTCTTC
CASSSPGGPHNEQFF
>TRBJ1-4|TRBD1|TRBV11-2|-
TGTGCCAGCAGCTTTCAGGGGGCAGGGGAAAAACTGTTTTTT
CASSFQGAGEKLFF
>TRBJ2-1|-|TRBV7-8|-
TGTGCCAGCAGCTTAGAGAGGAGATTGGGCAATGAGCAGTTCTTC
CASSLERRLGNEQFF
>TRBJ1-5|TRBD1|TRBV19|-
TGTGCCAGTAACATTTTTGACAGGGTGGGGCAGCCCCAGCATTTT
CASNIFDRVGQPQHF
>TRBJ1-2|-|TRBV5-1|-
TGCGCCAGCAGCTCCCGGTCGACGGTAGCTGCTAACTATGGCTACACCTTC
CASSSRSTVAANYGYTF
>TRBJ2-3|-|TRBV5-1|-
TGCGCCAGCAGCTTGGATGGAACAGATACGCAGTATTTT
CASSLDGTDTQYF
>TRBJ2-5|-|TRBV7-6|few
TGTGCCAGCAGCGCAGTAGGGACCGTGCGGGAGACCCAGTACTTC
CASSAVGTVRETQYF
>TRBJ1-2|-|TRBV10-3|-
TGTGCCATCAGTGAGAGGACAGAGACTTATGGCTACACCTTC
CAISERTETYGYTF
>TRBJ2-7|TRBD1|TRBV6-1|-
TGTGCCAGTGACAGGGGCGTCGAGCAGTACTTC
CASDRGVEQYF